This T cell receptor beta chain was sequenced for a study of Tregs in tolerant kidney transplant recipients. Findings of the study overall: No direct test of biological reproducibility was done here. Expanding Tregs on activated donor B cells appeared to best identify donor-specific TCRbeta clones. Findings come from small patient numbers and require larger validation.

Germline CDR1 SGHRS, CDR2 YFSETQ. The V gene lost 4 bases and the J gene lost 1 base, with 12 bases spanning the gap. The CDR3 consists of 14 residues. Thawed PBMCs were FACS-sorted into unstimulated CD4+CD25+CD127- regulatory T cells, CD4+CD25- non-regulatory cells, CD4 and CD8 cells. Comments on this clone: Its specificity is not known.

TCRdb's table, derived via immunoSEQ multiplex PCR, lists solely in-frame clones and lacks some. The data hold some 110,000 clones, with about 90% observed a single time. Sequenced sample: CD4+ T cells from blood. V and J are TRBV5-1 and TRBJ2-7; tentative D call: TRBD1 (5 bases). This clonotype was obtained from a human donor in good health. CDR3 residues: CASSLQDMSYEQYF. As DNA, the CDR3 is TGCGCCAGCAGCCTACAGGACATGTCCTACGAGCAGTACTTC.